This T cell receptor (beta chain) originates from a study of T cells in Graves' hyperthyroidism and ophthalmopathy. Researchers took RNA transcripts and amplified the TCR beta CDR3 regions from them. The HTBI primer set served for first-round RT-PCR of the TCR CDR3. MiXCR, run by TCRdb on the multiplex PCR reads, gives a single entry per CDR3 protein. The table includes about 570,000 distinct CDR3 sequences, 46% detected once. This CDR3 region has 13 residues. The ends were cut back, 5 bases at V and 6 bases at J, with 14 bases in the middle. Germline CDR1 reads SEHNR; CDR2 reads FQNEAQ (reference sequence).

The TCR sequence derives from an adult woman with Graves' disease, either hyperthyroidism or ophthalmopathy (not recorded which). Material for sequencing was peripheral blood or thyroid tissue (not recorded which). V usage is TRBV7-9 and J usage is TRBJ2-7; D is ambiguous. The CDR3 DNA reads TGTGCCAGCAGCCAAGACACGAGAGGCGAGCAGTACTTC. Translation gives CASSQDTRGEQYF.